This TCR beta chain emerged from a study of blood T cell repertoires in COVID-19 (dated by TCRdb to between 2020 and 2021). Regarding the study in general: Collaborator samples came from the United States, Italy and Spain and covered acute and convalescent phases of COVID-19. The material from the prospective study consisted of cDNA or gDNA derived from T cells, B-cell-depleted T cells, or PBMCs. The dataset comprised deeply sampled blood TCRbeta repertoires from subjects exposed to, actively infected with, or recovered from COVID-19. A freely available public database, intended as a resource for researchers studying the immune response to SARS-CoV-2, is where the repertoires were released. The samples were drawn from two sources: the first 160 participants of the ongoing ImmuneRACE study, and fewer than 1,500 subjects contributed by 6 global collaborators. The sample metadata nearly always contained a de-identified subject ID, COVID-19 status, age in years and sex. Where available, HLA class I and class II types were obtained from metadata supplied by the sample provider rather than from assay-based typing. Beyond this particular receptor, the publication reports: How much clinical and demographic metadata was included differed by source and by participant, and the metadata was provided uncurated.

Each collaborating institution followed its own protocols to collect whole blood in K2EDTA tubes. For TCRbeta analysis, collaborators shipped samples as frozen whole blood, isolated PBMCs, or DNA extracted from either of those sample types. TCRbeta CDR3 regions were amplified from genomic DNA using the immunoSEQ Assay, a bias-controlled multiplex PCR. The source study handled its data this way. The number of nucleated cells in each sample was estimated by amplification of reference gene primers within the assay. Sequence reads were collapsed and filtered to measure the absolute abundance of every unique TCRbeta CDR3 rearrangement. For each sample, productive Simpson clonality was calculated as the square root of Simpson's diversity index over productive rearrangements. TCRdb limited this immuneACCESS table to in-frame rearrangements with V and J called. A share of clones is missing; checked studies link under half to unresolved V genes, and the rest is unexplained. V, J and clone size are those of that table, while D and trimming were read from the DNA. This sample holds about 220,000 clones; about three quarters were observed only once. The top ten hold 7.2% of the sample.

Remarks on this clone: Its antigen specificity is not known. There are no base qualities to consult, and no much larger clone falls within one base.

The CDR3 goes from the cysteine to the phenylalanine over 14 residues. CDR3 DNA is the only sequence kept; it has 42 bases, read in frame from the first base. CDR1 is given as MNHEY and CDR2 as SVGAGI, both from the germline V gene. Trimming removed 4 bases from V and 4 bases from J; the gene matches leave 4 bases unexplained. The clonotype was recovered from a woman between 70 and 85 years old with acute or convalescent COVID-19. Recombination connected TRBV6-5 to TRBJ2-3; TRBD1 agrees with 8 junctional bases. Sequencing used peripheral blood. The CDR3 here reads CASSLQGVADTQYF. The base sequence is TGTGCCAGCAGTTTACAGGGGGTCGCAGATACGCAGTATTTT.